Shown below are 22 T cell receptor beta chains from a single sample sequenced in a study of CD8 T cells in cerebrospinal fluid in Alzheimer's disease. TCRdb reprocessed the 10x single-cell sequencing reads, keeping one entry per CDR3 protein, no DNA. The sample yields some 730 distinct CDR3 sequences, of which the top ten take up 33%. Sequenced: cerebrospinal fluid. Receptors originate from a human donor with Alzheimer's disease.

The rearrangement links TRBV2 to TRBJ1-2; lacking DNA, the TRBD1 call made by TCRdb goes unchecked. The length of the CDR3 is 15 residues. Germline V lookup: CDR1 SNHLY, CDR2 FYNNEI. This CDR3 reads CASSERSTGWNGYTF.

By frequency, this clonotype is medium-sized (0.01 to 0.1%). The chain uses TRBV24-1 and TRBJ2-5; TCRdb picks TRBD2, but there is no DNA to check that call. CDR1 is KGHDR and CDR2 is SFDVKD in the germline V gene. CDR3 length: 13 amino acids. This CDR3 reads CATPGGEEETQYF.

Considering frequency, this clonotype is medium-sized (0.01 to 0.1%). This sequence joins TRBV18 and TRBJ2-7. The germline V gene has CDR1 KGHSH and CDR2 LQKENI. The CDR3 has 14 amino acids. CDR3 protein: CASSQAALGYEQYF.

The chain carries TRBV19 and TRBJ1-1; TCRdb indicates TRBD1, and absent DNA this call remains unverified. This CDR3 is 15 amino acids long. From germline, CDR1 is LNHDA and CDR2 SQIVND (reference sequence). CDR3: CASSIGGGVSSEAFF.

Considering frequency, this clonotype is medium-sized. This chain links TRBV27 with TRBJ1-1; there is no DNA to check the TCRdb D call of TRBD1. Per germline, CDR1 MNHEY and CDR2 SMNVEV (reference sequence). There are 17 residues in the CDR3. CDR3 protein: CASSFGSWRGGPAEAFF.

Considering frequency, this clonotype is medium-sized. The CDR3 sequence: CASSLGGAQGALIKDGELFF. The genes are TRBV5-5 and TRBJ2-2; TCRdb's assignment of TRBD1 cannot be checked, as there is no DNA. CDR1 is SGHKS and CDR2 is YYEKEE in the germline V gene (reference sequence). This CDR3 comprises 20 residues. The full variable domain, completed using reference TRBV5-5 and TRBJ2-2, is DAGVTQSPTHLIKTRGQQVTLRCSPISGHKSVSWYQQVLGQGPQFIFQYYEKEERGRGNFPDRFSARQFPNYSSELNVNALLLGDSALYLCASSLGGAQGALIKDGELFFGEGSRLTVL.

The CDR3 reads CASSLDQHGYTF. The V and J genes are TRBV5-1 and TRBJ1-2. This CDR3 region has 12 residues. Germline CDR1 reads SGHRS; CDR2 reads YFSETQ.

By frequency, this clonotype is medium-sized. The chain employs TRBV20-1 and TRBJ2-7; checking the TCRdb D call of TRBD1 is not possible without DNA. This CDR3 has 13 amino acids. CDR1 DFQATT and CDR2 SNEGSKA come from the germline V gene (reference sequence). CDR3 sequence: CSAREGASYEQYF.

This clonotype is classed as medium-sized by frequency. V gene TRBV18 combines with J gene TRBJ1-5. The CDR3 sequence is 15 residues long. Germline V gives CDR1 KGHSH, CDR2 LQKENI. CDR3 region: CASRPPGGREQPQHF.

By frequency, this clonotype registers medium-sized. The chain employs TRBV7-2 and TRBJ2-7; the TCRdb call, TRBD2, lacks DNA for checking. CDR3 length equals 13 residues. The V gene's germline CDR1 is SGHTA and CDR2 FQGNSA. The CDR3 here is CASTDSGLNQQYF.

Its frequency marks this clonotype as medium-sized. CDR3 loop: CAIKAAGETDTQYF. The rearrangement joins TRBV10-3 to TRBJ2-3; TCRdb's D call of TRBD2 is untestable without DNA. Germline V CDR1 and CDR2: ENHRY, SYGVKD. The CDR3 runs to 14 residues.

Frequency places this clonotype as medium-sized. This chain connects TRBV19 to TRBJ1-2; with no DNA, the TCRdb D assignment of TRBD1 cannot be verified. Per germline, CDR1 LNHDA and CDR2 SQIVND (reference sequence). This CDR3 is built from 14 residues. This chain's CDR3 is CASSIRAKDYGYTF.

Its frequency marks this clonotype as medium-sized (0.01 to 0.1%). The V call is TRBV19, the J call TRBJ1-6. The CDR3 has 16 residues. Germline V gene sequence: CDR1 LNHDA, CDR2 SQIVND (reference sequence). CDR3 in amino acids: CASSMDRRGNPSPLHF. The whole variable domain, filled in from reference TRBV19 and TRBJ1-6, reads DGGITQSPKYLFRKEGQNVTLSCEQNLNHDAMYWYRQDPGQGLRLIYYSQIVNDFQKGDIAEGYSVSREKKESFPLTVTSAQKNPTAFYLCASSMDRRGNPSPLHFGNGTRLTVT.

This clonotype counts as medium-sized (0.01 to 0.1%) by frequency. This chain joins TRBV28 and TRBJ1-1. Germline values: CDR1 MDHEN, CDR2 SYDVKM. This CDR3 spans 15 amino acids. CDR3 sequence: CASSFLGSGNTEAFF.

The chain carries TRBV29-1 and TRBJ2-1; TCRdb indicates TRBD1, and absent DNA this call remains unverified. Germline CDR1 reads SQVTM; CDR2 reads ANQGSEA. CDR3 size: 15 residues. The CDR3 is CSVRPGVRVGGEQFF.

This chain links TRBV20-1 with TRBJ2-1; TCRdb's D call, TRBD2, is unchecked because there is no DNA. Germline loops: CDR1 DFQATT, CDR2 SNEGSKA (reference sequence). CDR3 length: 15 residues. The CDR3: CSATSGGRSYNEQFF.

Judged by frequency, this clonotype is medium-sized (0.01 to 0.1%). This sequence joins TRBV13 and TRBJ2-7; TCRdb lists TRBD1, though no DNA is available to test this call. The germline CDR1 and CDR2 sequences are PRHDT and FYEKMQ (reference sequence). The CDR3 runs 15 residues. This CDR3 is CASSLGGEGSPEQYF.

This clonotype is called medium-sized based on its frequency. V and J are TRBV12-3 or TRBV12-4 and TRBJ1-3. The CDR3 totals 14 residues. The chain's CDR3 is CASSFGSAGKTIYF.

Judged by frequency, this clonotype is large. The chain recombines TRBV20-1 with TRBJ2-2; checking the TCRdb D call of TRBD2 is not possible without DNA. In germline, CDR1 is DFQATT, CDR2 SNEGSKA (reference sequence). This CDR3 is built from 14 residues. CDR3 protein: CSAKGTSDTGELFF.

By frequency, this clonotype is medium-sized. J is TRBJ1-1 and V is TRBV6-2 or TRBV6-3. Germline V CDR1 and CDR2: MNHEY, SVGEGT. There are 12 residues in the CDR3. This chain's CDR3 is CASSYPQIEAFF.

This clonotype is labeled medium-sized based on frequency. J is TRBJ2-3 and V is TRBV29-1; TCRdb calls TRBD2, which cannot be checked without DNA. Germline lookup yields CDR1 SQVTM and CDR2 ANQGSEA. This CDR3 contains 14 residues. This CDR3 reads CSNRLGGQADTQYF.

According to its frequency, this clonotype is medium-sized. The gene calls are TRBV10-3 and TRBJ1-1. The CDR3 loop spans 13 amino acids. Germline V gene sequence: CDR1 ENHRY, CDR2 SYGVKD. CDR3 region: CAISDTVYWEAFF.